This TCR beta chain was sequenced during a study of identical twins. By share, this clonotype counts as medium-sized. Its specificity is unknown. TCRdb passed the 5' RACE reads through MiXCR, listing each CDR3 protein once. The sample includes 310,000 or so distinct CDR3 sequences, just under 9.5% seen only once; the top ten take 6% to 8.5%. Deletions cut 5 bases from V and 5 bases from J, with 10 bases between. From germline, CDR1 is SEHNR and CDR2 FQNEAQ (reference sequence). This CDR3 contains 13 residues. General study points: Twins showed weaker excess sharing in their beta out-of-frame sequences. The analysis was cross-sectional rather than longitudinal within donors.

The data also belong to a second study, concerning yellow fever vaccine responses in identical twins.

The sample was CD8+ T cells sorted from blood. J is TRBJ1-5 and V is TRBV7-9; D not resolved. The receptor comes from a woman younger than 35 in good health. The CDR3 DNA reads TGTGCCAGCAGCCCGGACGGGGATCAGCCCCAGCATTTT. Its protein is CASSPDGDQPQHF. Looking up the rest from reference TRBV7-9 and TRBJ1-5 gives the full variable domain: DTGVSQNPRHKITKRGQNVTFRCDPISEHNRLYWYRQTLGQGPEFLTYFQNEAQLEKSRLLSDRFSAERPKGSFSTLEIQRTEQGDSAMYLCASSPDGDQPQHFGDGTRLSIL.